This is a list of T cell receptor beta chains from one sample in a study of CD8 T cells in Susac syndrome. TCRdb passed the immunoSEQ multiplex PCR reads through MiXCR, listing each CDR3 protein once. Of 150,000 to 250,000 distinct CDR3 sequences in the sample, roughly 96% are singletons; the top ten hold 0.093%. What was sequenced was CD4+ T cells from PBMCs. The receptors were gathered from a human donor with multiple sclerosis. CDR3s include the opening cysteine and the closing phenylalanine or tryptophan. Fields, in order: J gene, D gene, V gene, clone size, CDR3 protein, CDR3 DNA. The D gene is left open where the match is weak. Not every row has a clone size; where given, it reads once, few, many or a size class.

J gene: TRBJ1-5
D gene: .
V gene: TRBV30
clone size: .
CDR3 protein: CAWSAAHRRNQPQHF
CDR3 DNA: TGTGCCTGGAGTGCGGCGCACCGTAGGAATCAGCCCCAGCATTTT

J gene: TRBJ2-3
D gene: .
V gene: TRBV7-2
clone size: .
CDR3 protein: CASSSGLFTDTQYF
CDR3 DNA: TGTGCCAGCAGCTCGGGACTTTTCACAGATACGCAGTATTTT

J gene: TRBJ2-4
D gene: TRBD2
V gene: TRBV2
clone size: .
CDR3 protein: CASRDSSGTKNIQYF
CDR3 DNA: TGTGCCAGCAGAGACTCAAGCGGGACCAAAAACATTCAGTACTTC

J gene: TRBJ2-5
D gene: TRBD2
V gene: TRBV6-6
clone size: .
CDR3 protein: CASIPSGGGETQYF
CDR3 DNA: TGTGCCAGCATCCCAAGCGGGGGAGGGGAGACCCAGTACTTC

J gene: TRBJ1-2
D gene: .
V gene: TRBV15
clone size: .
CDR3 protein: CATSNKGVYGYTF
CDR3 DNA: TGTGCCACCAGCAATAAGGGTGTCTATGGCTACACCTTC

J gene: TRBJ2-3
D gene: .
V gene: TRBV20-1
clone size: once
CDR3 protein: CSAAHRDFIMDTQYF
CDR3 DNA: TGCAGTGCTGCTCACCGGGACTTCATCATGGATACGCAGTATTTT

J gene: TRBJ2-7
D gene: TRBD2
V gene: TRBV5-1
clone size: .
CDR3 protein: CASSMGLAGGRAYEQYF
CDR3 DNA: TGCGCCAGCAGCATGGGACTAGCGGGAGGGCGGGCCTACGAGCAGTACTTC

J gene: TRBJ1-2
D gene: TRBD1
V gene: TRBV2
clone size: once
CDR3 protein: CASSERGQDGYGYTF
CDR3 DNA: TGTGCCAGCAGTGAACGGGGACAGGATGGCTATGGCTACACCTTC

J gene: TRBJ1-2
D gene: .
V gene: TRBV2
clone size: .
CDR3 protein: CASSATSYGYTF
CDR3 DNA: TGTGCCAGCAGTGCCACCAGCTATGGCTACACCTTC

J gene: TRBJ1-1
D gene: .
V gene: TRBV18
clone size: .
CDR3 protein: CASSPGLTLRTEAFF
CDR3 DNA: TGTGCCAGCTCACCCGGACTGACGTTGAGGACTGAAGCTTTCTTT

J gene: TRBJ2-1
D gene: .
V gene: TRBV20-1
clone size: .
CDR3 protein: CSFSGSNNEQFF
CDR3 DNA: TGCAGTTTCTCTGGGAGTAACAATGAGCAGTTCTTC

J gene: TRBJ2-1
D gene: .
V gene: TRBV18
clone size: .
CDR3 protein: CASSPQGGDYNEQFF
CDR3 DNA: TGTGCCAGCTCACCCCAGGGGGGCGACTACAATGAGCAGTTCTTC

J gene: TRBJ2-7
D gene: TRBD2
V gene: TRBV7-2
clone size: .
CDR3 protein: CASSARLAGDEQYF
CDR3 DNA: TGTGCCAGCAGCGCCCGACTAGCGGGAGACGAGCAGTACTTC

J gene: TRBJ2-1
D gene: .
V gene: TRBV29-1
clone size: .
CDR3 protein: CSVRRRLVSYNEQFF
CDR3 DNA: TGCAGCGTTAGGAGGCGACTAGTTTCCTACAATGAGCAGTTCTTC

J gene: TRBJ2-5
D gene: .
V gene: TRBV11-2
clone size: .
CDR3 protein: CASSLEWETQYF
CDR3 DNA: TGTGCCAGCAGCTTAGAGTGGGAGACCCAGTACTTC

J gene: TRBJ2-1
D gene: TRBD2
V gene: TRBV11-2
clone size: .
CDR3 protein: CASSLVALAGVSEQFF
CDR3 DNA: TGTGCCAGCAGCTTAGTCGCCCTAGCGGGAGTCAGCGAGCAGTTCTTC

J gene: TRBJ2-1
D gene: TRBD1
V gene: TRBV7-9
clone size: .
CDR3 protein: CASAGTGYNEQFF
CDR3 DNA: TGTGCCAGCGCTGGGACAGGTTACAATGAGCAGTTCTTC

J gene: TRBJ2-1
D gene: .
V gene: TRBV5-1
clone size: .
CDR3 protein: CASSSQPTGNEQFF
CDR3 DNA: TGCGCCAGCAGCTCCCAACCGACTGGAAATGAGCAGTTCTTC

J gene: TRBJ2-1
D gene: .
V gene: TRBV7-2
clone size: .
CDR3 protein: CASSFSNDNEQFF
CDR3 DNA: TGTGCCAGCAGCTTTTCCAACGACAATGAGCAGTTCTTC

J gene: TRBJ2-1
D gene: TRBD2
V gene: TRBV9
clone size: once
CDR3 protein: CASSPGASGSSYNEQFF
CDR3 DNA: TGTGCCAGCAGCCCAGGGGCTAGCGGGAGCTCCTACAATGAGCAGTTCTTC

J gene: TRBJ1-2
D gene: TRBD1
V gene: TRBV18
clone size: .
CDR3 protein: CASSPRGRDDGYTF
CDR3 DNA: TGTGCCAGCTCACCCAGGGGGCGCGATGATGGCTACACCTTC

J gene: TRBJ2-3
D gene: TRBD2
V gene: TRBV5-4
clone size: .
CDR3 protein: CASSSSLAAGDTQYF
CDR3 DNA: TGTGCCAGCAGCTCCTCTCTAGCGGCGGGGGATACGCAGTATTTT

J gene: TRBJ2-3
D gene: .
V gene: TRBV7-2
clone size: .
CDR3 protein: CASSLRGASSTDTQYF
CDR3 DNA: TGTGCCAGCAGCTTAAGGGGAGCGTCTAGCACAGATACGCAGTATTTT

J gene: TRBJ1-2
D gene: .
V gene: TRBV7-9
clone size: .
CDR3 protein: CASSLDGGYGYTF
CDR3 DNA: TGTGCCAGCAGCTTAGACGGAGGATATGGCTACACCTTC

J gene: TRBJ1-4
D gene: .
V gene: TRBV12-3/TRBV12-4
clone size: .
CDR3 protein: CASRVRGATNEKLFF
CDR3 DNA: TGTGCCAGCAGAGTTAGGGGTGCAACTAATGAAAAACTGTTTTTT

J gene: TRBJ1-5
D gene: .
V gene: TRBV25-1
clone size: .
CDR3 protein: CASSEIYSNQPQHF
CDR3 DNA: TGTGCCAGCAGTGAGATTTATAGCAATCAGCCCCAGCATTTT

J gene: TRBJ2-2
D gene: .
V gene: TRBV7-3
clone size: .
CDR3 protein: CASSLMGTPNTGELFF
CDR3 DNA: TGTGCCAGCTCACTCATGGGGACACCGAACACCGGGGAGCTGTTTTTT

J gene: TRBJ2-7
D gene: .
V gene: TRBV11-3
clone size: .
CDR3 protein: CASSLAARLYEQYF
CDR3 DNA: TGTGCCAGCAGCTTAGCCGCTAGACTCTACGAGCAGTACTTC

J gene: TRBJ2-7
D gene: .
V gene: TRBV27
clone size: .
CDR3 protein: CASLLDDPYEQYF
CDR3 DNA: TGTGCCAGCCTCTTGGACGACCCATACGAGCAGTACTTC

J gene: TRBJ1-1
D gene: .
V gene: TRBV18
clone size: .
CDR3 protein: CASSPGRNDEAFF
CDR3 DNA: TGTGCCAGCTCACCCGGACGGAACGATGAAGCTTTCTTT

J gene: TRBJ2-1
D gene: TRBD2
V gene: TRBV24-1
clone size: .
CDR3 protein: CATSDSGTSGNEQFF
CDR3 DNA: TGTGCCACCAGTGATTCCGGGACTAGCGGAAATGAGCAGTTCTTC

J gene: TRBJ2-7
D gene: TRBD1
V gene: TRBV5-1
clone size: .
CDR3 protein: CASSLAGTGDEQYF
CDR3 DNA: TGCGCCAGCAGCTTGGCCGGGACAGGGGACGAGCAGTACTTC

J gene: TRBJ2-5
D gene: TRBD1
V gene: TRBV24-1
clone size: .
CDR3 protein: CATSDRRRTGGSETQYF
CDR3 DNA: TGTGCCACCAGTGACCGACGCAGGACAGGGGGCTCGGAGACCCAGTACTTC

J gene: TRBJ1-6
D gene: .
V gene: TRBV3-1
clone size: .
CDR3 protein: CASSHGDGSPLHF
CDR3 DNA: TGTGCCAGCAGCCACGGCGACGGGTCACCCCTCCACTTT

J gene: TRBJ2-5
D gene: .
V gene: TRBV15
clone size: .
CDR3 protein: CATSIFRGTDIETQYF
CDR3 DNA: TGTGCCACCAGCATCTTCAGGGGCACGGACATAGAGACCCAGTACTTC

J gene: TRBJ1-5
D gene: TRBD1
V gene: TRBV19
clone size: .
CDR3 protein: CASHLGTALNQPQHF
CDR3 DNA: TGTGCCAGCCACCTGGGGACAGCACTCAATCAGCCCCAGCATTTT

J gene: TRBJ2-3
D gene: TRBD2
V gene: TRBV6-5
clone size: .
CDR3 protein: CASVPPAGLKTDTQYF
CDR3 DNA: TGTGCCAGCGTTCCTCCAGCGGGACTTAAAACAGATACGCAGTATTTT

J gene: TRBJ2-1
D gene: .
V gene: TRBV30
clone size: .
CDR3 protein: CAWSVDSGSYNEQFF
CDR3 DNA: TGTGCCTGGAGTGTAGACAGCGGGTCCTACAATGAGCAGTTCTTC

J gene: TRBJ1-5
D gene: TRBD1
V gene: TRBV30
clone size: .
CDR3 protein: CAWSRDRVGQPQHF
CDR3 DNA: TGTGCCTGGAGCCGGGACAGGGTGGGTCAGCCCCAGCATTTT

J gene: TRBJ1-1
D gene: .
V gene: TRBV12-3/TRBV12-4
clone size: .
CDR3 protein: CASSPRGGGNTEAFF
CDR3 DNA: TGTGCCAGCAGTCCGAGGGGTGGCGGGAACACTGAAGCTTTCTTT

J gene: TRBJ2-1
D gene: .
V gene: TRBV13
clone size: .
CDR3 protein: CASSLREGVNYNEQFF
CDR3 DNA: TGTGCCAGCAGCCTTCGGGAAGGGGTAAATTACAATGAGCAGTTCTTC